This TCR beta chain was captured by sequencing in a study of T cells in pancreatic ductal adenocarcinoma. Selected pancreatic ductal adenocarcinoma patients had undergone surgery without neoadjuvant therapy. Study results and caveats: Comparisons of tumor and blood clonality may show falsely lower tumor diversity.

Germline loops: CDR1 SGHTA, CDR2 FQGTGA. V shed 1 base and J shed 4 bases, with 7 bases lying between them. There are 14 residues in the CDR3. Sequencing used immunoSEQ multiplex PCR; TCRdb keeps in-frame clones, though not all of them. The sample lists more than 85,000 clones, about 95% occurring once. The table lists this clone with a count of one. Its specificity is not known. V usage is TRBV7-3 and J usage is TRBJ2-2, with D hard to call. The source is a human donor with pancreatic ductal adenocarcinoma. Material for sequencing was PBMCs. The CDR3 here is CASSLSSLTGELFF. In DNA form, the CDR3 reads TGTGCCAGCAGCTTAAGCAGTCTCACCGGGGAGCTGTTTTTT. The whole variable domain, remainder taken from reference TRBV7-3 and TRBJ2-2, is GAGVSQTPSNKVTEKGKYVELRCDPISGHTALYWYRQSLGQGPEFLIYFQGTGAADDSGLPNDRFFAVRPEGSVSTLKIQRTERGDSAVYLCASSLSSLTGELFFGEGSRLTVL.